Each of the 17 T cell receptor beta chains below was sequenced from the same sample in a study of siplizumab effects on memory and regulatory T cells (dated by TCRdb to 2018 to 2020). Libraries came from the immunoSEQ multiplex PCR assay. TCRdb stores this immuneACCESS table with in-frame sequences only. Part of the clones is absent; in the studies checked, under half of the shortfall reflects unresolved V genes, and no reason is known for the rest. This sample gives about 18,000 clones in total; roughly 49% of them show up just once. Roughly 5.3% of the sample goes to the ten largest clones. These receptors have no identified antigens. Cells in the mixed lymphocyte reaction were cultured together at 37 degrees C for around 6 days. Sequencing was done on a sample of CFSE-low (dividing) CD4+ T cells sorted from an allogeneic mixed lymphocyte reaction. These TCRs come from a human donor in good health; the cells came from an allogeneic mixed lymphocyte reaction.

V is TRBV6-6 and J is TRBJ2-3, with a possible D match to TRBD1 (5 bases). In germline, CDR1 is MNHNY, CDR2 SVGAGI (reference sequence). V lost 0 bases and J lost 1, with 11 bases in between. The CDR3 runs to 16 residues. CDR3 DNA: TGTGCCAGCAGTTACTCGCCCCCCAGGGGCACAGATACGCAGTATTTT. Translating it yields CASSYSPPRGTDTQYF.

This clone was counted only a few times. The chain uses TRBV11-1 and TRBJ1-6; maybe TRBD1 (5 bases). CDR3 size: 13 residues. Germline values: CDR1 SGHAT, CDR2 FQDESV (reference sequence). V lost 5 bases and J lost 12, with 14 bases in between. CDR3 region: CASSPQTGLPLHF. CDR3 DNA sequence: TGTGCCAGCAGCCCTCAAACAGGCTTACCCCTCCACTTT.

This clone occurred once. This chain uses TRBV7-3 with TRBJ1-3; D is ambiguous. Trimming cost V 5 bases and J 2 bases, with 16 bases left between them. Germline V CDR1 and CDR2: SGHTA, FQGTGA. CDR3 length: 16 amino acids. This CDR3 is CASSPLMMGTGNTIYF. The CDR3 DNA reads TGTGCCAGCAGCCCTCTTATGATGGGAACTGGAAACACCATATATTTT.

There are a few counts of this clone. V and J are TRBV6-1 and TRBJ1-2; D gene uncertain. The CDR3 contains 9 residues. Germline lookup yields CDR1 MNHNS and CDR2 SASEGT. The CDR3 DNA reads as TGTGCAACGCGTTGGGGCTACACCTTC. Encoded protein: CATRWGYTF.

The genes are TRBV18 and TRBJ2-5; TRBD2 matches 8 bases. Germline V gene data show CDR1 as KGHSH and CDR2 as LQKENI. After removal of 3 bases from V and 2 bases from J, the junction contained 5 bases not matched to a gene. The CDR3 runs to 15 residues. The CDR3: CASSPVAGSQETQYF. DNA of the CDR3: TGTGCCAGCTCACCGGTAGCGGGATCTCAAGAGACCCAGTACTTC.

This chain uses TRBV6-1 with TRBJ1-5; no reliable D call. With 3 bases removed from V and 2 bases from J, the gap between germline ends came to 5 bases. Germline V gene data show CDR1 as MNHNS and CDR2 as SASEGT. The CDR3 runs 13 residues. The CDR3 nucleotides read TGTGCCAGCAGTGAGGGCGGCAATCAGCCCCAGCATTTT. This translates into CASSEGGNQPQHF.

V is TRBV18 and J is TRBJ2-7, with 11 bases aligning to TRBD1. The junction had 0 bases not matched to a gene; V was cut back by 2 bases and J by 3 bases. The CDR3 totals 14 residues. Germline V gene data show CDR1 as KGHSH and CDR2 as LQKENI. The CDR3 DNA reads as TGTGCCAGCTCACCAGGGACAGGGGGCTACGAGCAGTACTTC. Protein: CASSPGTGGYEQYF. The full variable domain, with the rest looked up from reference TRBV18 and TRBJ2-7, is NAGVMQNPRHLVRRRGQEARLRCSPMKGHSHVYWYRQLPEEGLKFMVYLQKENIIDESGMPKERFSAEFPKEGPSILRIQQVVRGDSAAYFCASSPGTGGYEQYFGPGTRLTVT.

The J gene is TRBJ2-7, the V gene TRBV19, with TRBD1 matching over 9 bases. The V and J ends lost 4 bases and 1 base, in that order; junction bases with no gene match: 8. The CDR3 contains 16 residues. Germline loops: CDR1 LNHDA, CDR2 SQIVND (reference sequence). The CDR3 region is CASSTIAGQGSYEQYF. CDR3 nucleotides: TGTGCCAGTAGTACCATCGCGGGACAGGGATCCTACGAGCAGTACTTC.

The genes are TRBV5-1 and TRBJ1-4, with TRBD1 identical over 7 bases. Germline CDR1 is SGHRS and CDR2 is YFSETQ. The CDR3 extends over 14 amino acids. The V segment lost 2 bases and the J segment 8 bases; nucleotides outside the gene matches: 6. CDR3 amino acids: CASSFGQGEEKLFF. The CDR3 nucleotides read TGCGCCAGCAGCTTTGGTCAGGGGGAAGAAAAACTGTTTTTT. The whole variable domain, filled in from reference TRBV5-1 and TRBJ1-4, reads KAGVTQTPRYLIKTRGQQVTLSCSPISGHRSVSWYQQTPGQGLQFLFEYFSETQRNKGNFPGRFSGRQFSNSRSEMNVSTLELGDSALYLCASSFGQGEEKLFFGSGTQLSVL.

The rearrangement uses TRBV5-4 and TRBJ2-2, with D unresolved. Germline values: CDR1 SGHNT, CDR2 YYREEE (reference sequence). Trimming cost V 0 bases and J 6 bases, with 6 bases left between them. The length of the CDR3 is 13 residues. CDR3 in amino acids: CASSLASPGELFF. CDR3 bases: TGTGCCAGCAGCTTGGCCAGTCCCGGGGAGCTGTTTTTT.

This clone was counted between two and nine times. The J gene is TRBJ1-2, the V gene TRBV18, with D tentatively TRBD1 (6 bases). This CDR3 spans 13 amino acids. Germline V gene lookup returns CDR1 KGHSH and CDR2 LQKENI. The ends were cut back, 2 bases at V and 4 bases at J, with 8 bases in the middle. The CDR3 spells CASSPSRGYGYTF. CDR3 nucleotides: TGTGCCAGCTCACCAAGCAGGGGCTATGGCTACACCTTC.

By sample fraction, this clone is medium-sized (0.01 to 0.1%). V gene TRBV4-2 combines with J gene TRBJ1-2; 7 nucleotides align to TRBD1. There are 16 residues in the CDR3. Looked up from germline, CDR1 is LGHNA and CDR2 is YNFKEQ. The junction had 17 bases not matched to a gene; V was cut back by 5 bases and J by 8 bases. The CDR3 sequence: CASSTPGQTLREGYTF. The CDR3 DNA follows: TGTGCCAGCAGCACCCCGGGACAGACACTTCGGGAAGGCTACACCTTC.

V gene TRBV5-6 combines with J gene TRBJ2-3; D may correspond to TRBD1 or TRBD2 (5 bases each). Per the germline V gene, CDR1 is SGHDT and CDR2 is YYEEEE. Trimming took 2 bases from V and 4 from J, leaving 8 bases between them. The CDR3 sequence is 13 residues long. The CDR3 here is CASSLRGADTQYF. The CDR3 DNA reads as TGTGCCAGCAGCTTACGGGGCGCAGATACGCAGTATTTT. Full variable domain (missing parts from reference TRBV5-6 and TRBJ2-3): DAGVTQSPTHLIKTRGQQVTLRCSPKSGHDTVSWYQQALGQGPQFIFQYYEEEERQRGNFPDRFSGHQFPNYSSELNVNALLLGDSALYLCASSLRGADTQYFGPGTRLTVL.

This clone occurred a few times. V is TRBV7-2 and J is TRBJ1-2; D unresolved. This CDR3 contains 13 residues. The V end was cut by 1 base, the J end by 0 bases, with 3 bases between. Per the germline V gene, CDR1 is SGHTA and CDR2 is FQGNSA. The CDR3 loop is CASSLDSNYGYTF. The CDR3 DNA follows: TGTGCCAGCAGCTTAGACTCTAACTATGGCTACACCTTC.

Regarding this clone: This sequence is one base from a far larger clone and is likely a read error. The CDR3 loop is CASSLGSSWTEAFF. CDR3 DNA: TGTGCCAGCAGCTTGGGGTCTTCCTGGACTGAAGCTTTCTTT. The chain links TRBV5-6 to TRBJ1-1; D remains unclear. The germline V and J ends were trimmed by 0 bases and 5 bases, with 11 bases remaining between them. The length of the CDR3 is 14 residues. The germline V gene encodes CDR1 SGHDT and CDR2 YYEEEE.

This clone was seen only once. The V gene is TRBV7-2, the J gene TRBJ1-4; D might be TRBD1 (5 bases). Trimming took 2 bases from V and 7 from J, leaving 11 bases between them. There are 14 residues in the CDR3. In germline, CDR1 is SGHTA, CDR2 FQGNSA. The CDR3 nucleotides read TGTGCCAGCAGCTTACTGTCGGGGGGTGAAAAACTGTTTTTT. Translation: CASSLLSGGEKLFF.

As DNA, the CDR3 is TGTGCCAGCAGCTTAGCGGGTCCAGCTTACAATGAGCAGTTCTTC. It encodes CASSLAGPAYNEQFF. This sequence joins TRBV7-9 and TRBJ2-1; D gene uncertain. This CDR3 comprises 15 residues. Germline V gives CDR1 SEHNR, CDR2 FQNEAQ (reference sequence). V lost 0 bases to trimming and J lost 4 bases, with 10 bases between them.